This TCR beta chain was identified during a study of OX40 agonist ivuxolimab in advanced cancers. Background on the study: Ivuxolimab, an antibody that agonizes OX40 (CD134), was administered to the patients. Hepatocellular carcinoma, melanoma, renal cell or head and neck cancer was diagnosed in the dose-escalation patients.

Clones were sequenced by immunoSEQ multiplex PCR, and TCRdb holds only the in-frame ones, with some missing. The profile covers about 92,000 clones, with about 84% appearing a single time and around 5.5% taken by the ten largest. The CDR3 length is 15 residues. CDR1 is SGHAT and CDR2 is FQNNGV in the germline V gene. V lost 2 bases and J lost 4, with 14 bases in between. This clonotype originated in an adult with an advanced solid tumor such as melanoma, head and neck, liver or kidney cancer. This material consisted of CD4+ or CD8+ T cells sorted from blood, taken in a trial of the OX40 agonist ivuxolimab. The chain carries TRBV11-2 and TRBJ2-5, with D perhaps TRBD2 (6 bases). In nucleotides, the CDR3 is TGTGCCAGCAGCTTAAGCCCCGGGCGGGGAGAGACCCAGTACTTC. Translated, it gives CASSLSPGRGETQYF.